The sequence of this T cell receptor (beta chain) was determined in a study of blood T cell repertoires in COVID-19. The CDR3 covers 14 residues. CDR1 is MNHEY and CDR2 is SVGEGT in the germline V gene. After removal of 3 bases from V and 8 bases from J, the junction contained 7 bases not matched to a gene. Original methodology: Reference gene primer amplification gave nucleated cell count estimates. Clones were read by immunoSEQ multiplex PCR, and TCRdb kept only the in-frame ones, dropping some. V, J and clone size derive from that table, while D and trimming were established from the DNA sequence. The table lists roughly 110,000 clones, 85% of them singletons.

The rearrangement links TRBV6-2 or TRBV6-3 to TRBJ1-2; 9 nucleotides align to TRBD1. The receptor's source is a human donor in a cohort sampled during active COVID-19. The sample was peripheral blood. The CDR3 DNA reads as TGTGCCAGCAGTTATTCACAGGGGGCCAAGGGCTACACCTTC. Its protein is CASSYSQGAKGYTF.